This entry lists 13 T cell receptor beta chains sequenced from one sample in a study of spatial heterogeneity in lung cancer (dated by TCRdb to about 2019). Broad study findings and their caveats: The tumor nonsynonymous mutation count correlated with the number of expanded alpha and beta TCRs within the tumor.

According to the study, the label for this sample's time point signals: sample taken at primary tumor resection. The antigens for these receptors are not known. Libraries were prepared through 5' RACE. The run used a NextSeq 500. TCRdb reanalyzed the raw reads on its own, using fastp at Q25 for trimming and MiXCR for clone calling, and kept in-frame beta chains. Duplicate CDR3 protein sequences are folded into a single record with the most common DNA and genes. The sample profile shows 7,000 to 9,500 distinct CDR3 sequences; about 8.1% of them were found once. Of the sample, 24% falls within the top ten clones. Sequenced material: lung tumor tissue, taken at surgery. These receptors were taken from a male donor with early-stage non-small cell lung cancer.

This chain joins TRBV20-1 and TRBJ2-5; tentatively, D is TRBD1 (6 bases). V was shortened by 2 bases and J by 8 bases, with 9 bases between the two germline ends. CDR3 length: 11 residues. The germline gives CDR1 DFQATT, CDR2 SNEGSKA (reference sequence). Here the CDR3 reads CSARYRETQYF. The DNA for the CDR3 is TGCAGTGCTAGATACAGGGAAACCCAGTACTTC.

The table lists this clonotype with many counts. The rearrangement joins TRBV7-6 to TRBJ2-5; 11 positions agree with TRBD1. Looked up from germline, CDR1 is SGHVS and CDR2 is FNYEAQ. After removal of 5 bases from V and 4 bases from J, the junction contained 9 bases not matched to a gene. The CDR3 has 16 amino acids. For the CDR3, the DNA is TGTGCCAGCAGCCCCCTACCGGGACAGGGGGGAGAGACCCAGTACTTC. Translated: CASSPLPGQGGETQYF.

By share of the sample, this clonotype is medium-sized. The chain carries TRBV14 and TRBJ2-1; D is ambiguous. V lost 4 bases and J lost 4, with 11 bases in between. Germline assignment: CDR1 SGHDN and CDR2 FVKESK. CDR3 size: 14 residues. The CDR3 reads CASSPLTRYNEQFF. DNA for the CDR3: TGTGCCAGCAGCCCCCTGACACGTTACAATGAGCAGTTCTTC.

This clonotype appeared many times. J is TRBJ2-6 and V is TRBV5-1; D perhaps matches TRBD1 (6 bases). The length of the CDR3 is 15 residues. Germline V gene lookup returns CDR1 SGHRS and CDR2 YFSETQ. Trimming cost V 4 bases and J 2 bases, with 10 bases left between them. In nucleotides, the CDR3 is TGCGCCAGCAGCGCAGGGGTCGCTGGGGCCAACGTCCTGACTTTC. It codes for CASSAGVAGANVLTF.

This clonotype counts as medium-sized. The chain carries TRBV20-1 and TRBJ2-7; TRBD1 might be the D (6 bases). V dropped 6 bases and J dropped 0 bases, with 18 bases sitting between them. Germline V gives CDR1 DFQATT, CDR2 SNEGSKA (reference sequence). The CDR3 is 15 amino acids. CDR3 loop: CSARPGTSTSYEQYF. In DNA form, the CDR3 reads TGCAGTGCACGCCCCGGGACATCGACCTCCTACGAGCAGTACTTC.

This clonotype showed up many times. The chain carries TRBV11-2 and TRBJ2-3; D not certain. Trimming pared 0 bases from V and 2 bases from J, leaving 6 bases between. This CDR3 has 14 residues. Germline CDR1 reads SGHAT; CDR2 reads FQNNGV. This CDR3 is CASSLEPSTDTQYF. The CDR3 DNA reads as TGTGCCAGCAGCTTAGAGCCTTCCACAGATACGCAGTATTTT.

Here the CDR3 DNA reads TGTGCCAGCAGCCCCAGGGTGAACACCGGGGAGCTGTTTTTT. Encoded protein: CASSPRVNTGELFF. V and J are TRBV7-8 and TRBJ2-2; weak D call: TRBD1 (5 bases). CDR3 length: 14 amino acids. The germline V and J ends were trimmed by 5 bases and 1 base, with 8 bases remaining between them. CDR1 and CDR2 from the germline V gene are SGHVS and FQNEAQ.

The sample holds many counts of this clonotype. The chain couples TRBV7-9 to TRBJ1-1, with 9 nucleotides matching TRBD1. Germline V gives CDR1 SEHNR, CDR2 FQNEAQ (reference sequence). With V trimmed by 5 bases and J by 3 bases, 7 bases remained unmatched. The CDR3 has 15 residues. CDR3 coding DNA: TGTGCCAGCAGCCTACAGGGGGCGGGAGACACTGAAGCTTTCTTT. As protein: CASSLQGAGDTEAFF.

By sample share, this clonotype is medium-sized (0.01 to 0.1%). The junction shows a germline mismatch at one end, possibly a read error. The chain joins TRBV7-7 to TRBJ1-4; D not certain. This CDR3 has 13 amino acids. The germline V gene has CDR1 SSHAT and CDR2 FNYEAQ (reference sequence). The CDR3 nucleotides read TGTGCTAGCAGCTTAGACCCAGCGGCAAAACTGTTTTTT. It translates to CASSLDPAAKLFF.

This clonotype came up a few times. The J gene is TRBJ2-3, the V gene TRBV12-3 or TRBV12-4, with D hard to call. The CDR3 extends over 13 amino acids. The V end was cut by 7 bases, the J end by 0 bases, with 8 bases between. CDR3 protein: CASTQSSTDTQYF. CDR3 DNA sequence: TGTGCCAGCACGCAGTCTAGCACAGATACGCAGTATTTT.

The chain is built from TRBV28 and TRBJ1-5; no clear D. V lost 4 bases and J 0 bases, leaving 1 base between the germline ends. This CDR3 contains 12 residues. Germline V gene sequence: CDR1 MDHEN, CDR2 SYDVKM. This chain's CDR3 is CASSYSNQPQHF. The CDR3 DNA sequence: TGTGCCAGCAGTTATAGCAATCAGCCCCAGCATTTT. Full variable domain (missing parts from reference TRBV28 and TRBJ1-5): DVKVTQSSRYLVKRTGEKVFLECVQDMDHENMFWYRQDPGLGLRLIYFSYDVKMKEKGDIPEGYSVSREKKERFSLILESASTNQTSMYLCASSYSNQPQHFGDGTRLSIL.

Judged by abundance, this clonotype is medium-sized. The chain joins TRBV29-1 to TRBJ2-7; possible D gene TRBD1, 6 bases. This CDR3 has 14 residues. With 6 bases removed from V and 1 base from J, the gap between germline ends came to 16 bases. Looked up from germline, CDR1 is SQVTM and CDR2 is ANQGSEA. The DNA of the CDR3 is TGCAGCGTCCTTGGACAGAAAGGTTCCTACGAGCAGTACTTC. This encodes CSVLGQKGSYEQYF.

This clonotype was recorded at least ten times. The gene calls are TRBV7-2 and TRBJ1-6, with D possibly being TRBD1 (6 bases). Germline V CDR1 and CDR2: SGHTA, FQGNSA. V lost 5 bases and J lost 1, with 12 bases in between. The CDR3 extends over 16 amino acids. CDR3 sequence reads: CASSRNRASYNSPLHF. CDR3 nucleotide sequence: TGTGCCAGCAGCCGAAACAGGGCGTCCTATAATTCACCCCTCCACTTT.